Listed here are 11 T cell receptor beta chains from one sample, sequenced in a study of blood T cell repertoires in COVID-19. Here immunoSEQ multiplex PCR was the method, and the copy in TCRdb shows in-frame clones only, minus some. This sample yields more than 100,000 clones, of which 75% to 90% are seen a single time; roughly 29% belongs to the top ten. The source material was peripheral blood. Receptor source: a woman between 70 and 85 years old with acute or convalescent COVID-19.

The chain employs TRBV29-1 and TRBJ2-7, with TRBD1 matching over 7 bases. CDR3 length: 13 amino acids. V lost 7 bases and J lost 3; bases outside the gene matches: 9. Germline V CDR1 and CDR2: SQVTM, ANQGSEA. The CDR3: CSARGDRGYEQYF. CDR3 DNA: TGCAGCGCAAGAGGGGACAGAGGCTACGAGCAGTACTTC.

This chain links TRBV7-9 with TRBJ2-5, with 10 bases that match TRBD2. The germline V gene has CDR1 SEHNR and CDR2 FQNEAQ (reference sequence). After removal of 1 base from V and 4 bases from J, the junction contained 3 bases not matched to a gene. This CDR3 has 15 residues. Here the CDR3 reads CASSLVLAGIETQYF. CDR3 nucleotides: TGTGCCAGCAGCTTAGTACTAGCGGGGATAGAGACCCAGTACTTC.

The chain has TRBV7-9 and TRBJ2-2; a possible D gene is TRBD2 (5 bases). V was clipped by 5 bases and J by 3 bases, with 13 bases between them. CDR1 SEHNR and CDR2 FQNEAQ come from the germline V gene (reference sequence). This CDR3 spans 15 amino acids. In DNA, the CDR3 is TGTGCCAGCAGCGCACGTCGGGGTTACACCGGGGAGCTGTTTTTT. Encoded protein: CASSARRGYTGELFF.

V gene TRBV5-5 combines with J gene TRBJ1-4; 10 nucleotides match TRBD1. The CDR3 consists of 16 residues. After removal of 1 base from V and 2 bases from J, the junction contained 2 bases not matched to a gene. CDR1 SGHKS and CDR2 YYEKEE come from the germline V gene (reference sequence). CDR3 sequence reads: CASSLRQGATNEKLFF. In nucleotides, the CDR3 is TGTGCCAGCAGCTTGCGACAGGGGGCGACTAATGAAAAACTGTTTTTT.

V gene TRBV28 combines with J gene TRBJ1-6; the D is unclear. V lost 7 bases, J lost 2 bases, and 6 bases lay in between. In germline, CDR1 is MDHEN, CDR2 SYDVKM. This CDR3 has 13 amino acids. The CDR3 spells CASTSAYNSPLHF. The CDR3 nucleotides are TGTGCCAGCACCAGTGCCTATAATTCACCCCTCCACTTT.

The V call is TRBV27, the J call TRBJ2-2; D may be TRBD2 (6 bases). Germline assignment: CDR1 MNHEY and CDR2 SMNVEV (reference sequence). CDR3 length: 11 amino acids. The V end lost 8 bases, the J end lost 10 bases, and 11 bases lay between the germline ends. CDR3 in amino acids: CASARGLELFF. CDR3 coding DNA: TGTGCCAGCGCCCGGGGGTTGGAGCTGTTTTTT.

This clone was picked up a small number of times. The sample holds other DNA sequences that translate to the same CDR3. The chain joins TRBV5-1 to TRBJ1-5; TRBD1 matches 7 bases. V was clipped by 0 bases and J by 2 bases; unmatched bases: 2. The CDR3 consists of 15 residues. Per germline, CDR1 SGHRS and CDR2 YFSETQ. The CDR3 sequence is CASSLGGQGNQPQHF. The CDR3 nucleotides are TGCGCCAGCAGCTTGGGAGGACAGGGCAATCAGCCCCAGCATTTT.

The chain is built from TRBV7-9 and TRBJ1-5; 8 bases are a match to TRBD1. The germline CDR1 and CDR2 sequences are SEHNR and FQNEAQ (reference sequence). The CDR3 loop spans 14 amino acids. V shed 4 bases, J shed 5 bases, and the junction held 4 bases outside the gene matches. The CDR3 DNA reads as TGTGCCAGCAGCTCATCGACAGGGGATCAGCCCCAGCATTTT. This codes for CASSSSTGDQPQHF.

This chain's CDR3 is CASSLGRGGDQPQHF. In DNA, the CDR3 is TGTGCCAGCAGCTTAGGCAGGGGTGGGGATCAGCCCCAGCATTTT. V is TRBV11-2 and J is TRBJ1-5; D possibly corresponds to TRBD1 (6 bases). The ends were cut back, 1 base at V and 5 bases at J, with 12 bases in the middle. CDR1 is SGHAT, CDR2 FQNNGV, per germline. The CDR3 spans 15 residues.

This CDR3 reads CASTGAGGAGETQYF. CDR3 DNA sequence: TGTGCCAGCACCGGGGCAGGAGGGGCCGGGGAGACCCAGTACTTC. V usage is TRBV5-4 and J usage is TRBJ2-5; D may be TRBD2 (6 bases). This CDR3 comprises 15 residues. V shed 6 bases and J shed 5 bases, with 20 bases lying between them. Germline V CDR1 and CDR2: SGHNT, YYREEE (reference sequence).

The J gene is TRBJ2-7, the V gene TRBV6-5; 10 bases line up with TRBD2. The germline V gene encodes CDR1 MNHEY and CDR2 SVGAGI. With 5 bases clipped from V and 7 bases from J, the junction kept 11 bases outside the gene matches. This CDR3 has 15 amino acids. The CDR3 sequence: CASSPLSGGAWEQYF. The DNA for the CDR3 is TGTGCCAGCAGTCCTCTGAGCGGGGGGGCCTGGGAGCAGTACTTC.